These T cell receptor beta chains were read from a single sample in a study of blood T cell repertoires in COVID-19. Clones were read by immunoSEQ multiplex PCR, and TCRdb kept only the in-frame ones, dropping some. The sample includes approximately 50,000 clones, more than 90% of them seen just once. Sequencing used peripheral blood. Source of these receptors: a human donor in a cohort sampled during active COVID-19. Each CDR3 is given with its conserved first and last residue. The D gene is left open where the match is weak. Clone size is given for some rows only: seen once, a few or many times, or a class if the clone is expanded.

j_call | clone_size | v_call | d_call | cdr3_nt | cdr3_aa
TRBJ2-1 | - | TRBV2 | - | TGTGCCAGCAGACAGGGAGGGGATGAGCAGTTCTTC | CASRQGGDEQFF
TRBJ2-6 | - | TRBV12-5 | - | TGTGCTAGTGGTTTGGCAGACAGTACCAACGTCCTGACTTTC | CASGLADSTNVLTF
TRBJ1-1 | - | TRBV29-1 | TRBD1 | TGCAGCGTTCGAAGGGGGCTCGAAGCTTTCTTT | CSVRRGLEAFF
TRBJ2-6 | - | TRBV24-1 | - | TGTGCCACCAGTGATTCAGAATACATCTCTGGGGCCAACGTCCTGACTTTC | CATSDSEYISGANVLTF
TRBJ2-5 | - | TRBV2 | TRBD2 | TGTGCCAGCAGTCAAAGCGGGGCCCAAGAGACCCAGTACTTC | CASSQSGAQETQYF
TRBJ1-3 | - | TRBV2 | - | TGTGCCAGCAGTGAAGTCGGTCTGGGCTCCCGAGGAAACACCATATATTTT | CASSEVGLGSRGNTIYF
TRBJ1-6 | - | TRBV30 | TRBD1 | TGTGCCTGGACTAACCCGGACAGGGGAGGTTCGCCCCTCCACTTT | CAWTNPDRGGSPLHF
TRBJ2-7 | - | TRBV19 | TRBD1 | TGTGCCAGTAGTATCTATCTCTCGGGACAGGGCTACGAGCAGTACTTC | CASSIYLSGQGYEQYF
TRBJ2-1 | - | TRBV7-3 | TRBD2 | TGTGCCAGCAGCGGTACTAGCGGGATCTACAATGAGCAGTTCTTC | CASSGTSGIYNEQFF
TRBJ1-5 | - | TRBV6-2/TRBV6-3 | TRBD1 | TGTGCCAGCAGTCGGGACAGAACTAATCAGCCCCAGCATTTT | CASSRDRTNQPQHF
TRBJ1-1 | - | TRBV30 | - | TGTGCCTGGACGCGGGCCACTGAAGCTTTCTTT | CAWTRATEAFF
TRBJ2-2 | - | TRBV2 | - | TGTGCCAGCAGTGCCTGGGTCGGGTACACCGGGGAGCTGTTTTTT | CASSAWVGYTGELFF
TRBJ1-2 | - | TRBV27 | TRBD1 | TGTGCCAGCAGTTTGGGGACAGGGGATGGCTACACCTTC | CASSLGTGDGYTF
TRBJ1-1 | - | TRBV12-2 | - | TGTGCAAGTCGCTTAGCTACTAGGGGCAGGGGAGCTTTCTTT | CASRLATRGRGAFF
TRBJ1-5 | - | TRBV2 | - | TGTGCCAGCAGTCTCCCGGGAGATAGCAATCAGCCCCAGCATTTT | CASSLPGDSNQPQHF
TRBJ2-1 | - | TRBV24-1 | - | TGTGCCACCAGTGAGACTGATTACAATGAGCAGTTCTTC | CATSETDYNEQFF
TRBJ1-2 | few | TRBV2 | - | TGTGCCAGCAGTGATTATACAGGGCTCGGCTACACCTTC | CASSDYTGLGYTF
TRBJ2-1 | - | TRBV9 | - | TGTGCCAGCAGCGCGGGACTCACCAATGAGCAGTTCTTC | CASSAGLTNEQFF
TRBJ2-3 | - | TRBV5-1 | TRBD2 | TGCGCCAGCAGCTTGCGGATAATCGCTAGCGGGGTAGATACGCAGTATTTT | CASSLRIIASGVDTQYF
TRBJ1-2 | once | TRBV10-2 | - | TGCGCCAGCAGTGAGTCTTGGCAGGCTATCTATGGCTACACCTTC | CASSESWQAIYGYTF
TRBJ2-2 | once | TRBV7-8 | TRBD2 | TGTGCCAGCAGCTTAGAGTTCCGCGGGAGGGCCACCGGGGAGCTGTTTTTT | CASSLEFRGRATGELFF
TRBJ2-3 | - | TRBV18 | - | TGTGCCAGCTCACCACAGACCAAGGTTTTGGGACTCACAGATACGCAGTATTTT | CASSPQTKVLGLTDTQYF
TRBJ2-2 | - | TRBV5-1 | TRBD2 | TGCGCCAGCAGCTTAATGAGCGGGAGGGACACCGGGGAGCTGTTTTTT | CASSLMSGRDTGELFF
TRBJ1-2 | - | TRBV23-1 | - | TGCGCCAGCAGAGGAAGGGGGACTGGCTACACCTTC | CASRGRGTGYTF
TRBJ1-1 | - | TRBV28 | - | TGTGCCACCGGTCGGGGTTACACTGAAGCTTTCTTT | CATGRGYTEAFF
TRBJ1-3 | - | TRBV5-6 | - | TGTGCCAGCAGCTTGGTGACAGTGGCCTCTGGAAACACCATATATTTT | CASSLVTVASGNTIYF
TRBJ1-6 | - | TRBV10-3 | TRBD1 | TGTGCCATCAGTGAGACACTACCCACAGGGGGAACGGATTCACCCCTCCACTTT | CAISETLPTGGTDSPLHF
TRBJ1-2 | once | TRBV6-6 | - | TGTGCCAGCAGTTACTCTTCAGACGGGGGCTACACCTTC | CASSYSSDGGYTF
TRBJ1-2 | - | TRBV19 | - | TGTGCCAGTAGTATTGGAGGAGATTACTATGGCTACACCTTC | CASSIGGDYYGYTF
TRBJ2-1 | - | TRBV28 | TRBD1 | TGTGCCAGCAGTGGGGATGCAGGGGGCGAGTTCTTC | CASSGDAGGEFF
TRBJ2-2 | - | TRBV19 | - | TGTGCCACCCTACCGGCGGGCGCCGGGGAGCTGTTTTTT | CATLPAGAGELFF
TRBJ2-3 | - | TRBV4-3 | TRBD1 | TGCGCCAGCAGCCAAGCGTCAGGGGGAGCCTCCACAGATACGCAGTATTTT | CASSQASGGASTDTQYF
TRBJ1-2 | - | TRBV4-3 | - | TGCGCCAGCAGCCCGGCTAGTAAGAGGTCCTACACCTTC | CASSPASKRSYTF
TRBJ1-4 | - | TRBV18 | TRBD1 | TGTGCCAGCTCACCGGGACAGGGCGAAAAACTGTTTTTT | CASSPGQGEKLFF
TRBJ2-3 | - | TRBV6-1 | - | TGTGCCAGCAGTGATGGCGGGGTCACAGATACGCAGTATTTT | CASSDGGVTDTQYF
TRBJ2-7 | - | TRBV28 | TRBD1 | TGTGCCAGCAGTCAGGGGGCCCCTTACGAGCAGTACTTC | CASSQGAPYEQYF
TRBJ2-4 | - | TRBV6-6 | - | TGTGCCAGCAGTCCCCGGGTAGGGACTGCAGCCAAAAACATTCAGTACTTC | CASSPRVGTAAKNIQYF
TRBJ2-1 | - | TRBV11-3 | - | TGTGCCAGCAGCCAGACTGTTTCCGAATCCTACAATGAGCAGTTCTTC | CASSQTVSESYNEQFF